What follows are 4 T cell receptor beta chains derived from one specimen sequenced in a study of response to subunit inactivated influenza vaccine. TCRdb re-derived calls from the RT-PCR reads in MiXCR, one entry per CDR3 protein. The data contain about 540,000 distinct CDR3 sequences, approximately 22% of them seen just once; the ten biggest clones take up under 3.5%. This sample was shared with a second study, whose subject was T cells expressing NK-cell markers. That paper adds: TCR beta cDNA was made by 5'RACE template switching with UMIs.

This sample comprised CD4+ T cells sorted from PBMCs, obtained about 13 days after vaccination. Receptors originate from a man between 50 and 59 years old who received an inactivated influenza vaccine.

The chain recombines TRBV7-2 with TRBJ2-7; D assignment may be TRBD1 or TRBD2 (7 bases each). Deletions cut 5 bases from V and 6 bases from J, with 17 bases between. The CDR3 loop spans 14 amino acids. CDR1 SGHTA and CDR2 FQGNSA come from the germline V gene. The CDR3 DNA reads as TGTGCCAGCAGCACTAAGACAGGGAGGGGCGAGCAGTACTTC. Protein product: CASSTKTGRGEQYF.

V usage is TRBV12-3 or TRBV12-4 and J usage is TRBJ2-2; no definite D call. The CDR3 consists of 16 residues. Trimming took 1 base from V and 1 from J, leaving 10 bases between them. The CDR3 bases are TGTGCCAGCAGTTTAGAGGCAGGCCTGAACACCGGGGAGCTGTTTTTT. Translating it yields CASSLEAGLNTGELFF.

This chain joins TRBV10-2 and TRBJ2-7, with 10 bases identical to TRBD1. This CDR3 comprises 14 residues. Germline CDR1 is WSHSY and CDR2 is SAAADI. After removal of 5 bases from V and 5 bases from J, the junction contained 6 bases not matched to a gene. CDR3 in amino acids: CASSLDRGGHEQYF. CDR3 bases: TGCGCCAGCAGTCTGGACAGGGGGGGTCACGAGCAGTACTTC.

This chain links TRBV20-1 with TRBJ2-7, with a tentative D call TRBD2 (5 bases). From germline, CDR1 is DFQATT and CDR2 SNEGSKA (reference sequence). V lost 2 bases, J lost 7 bases, and 12 bases lay in between. CDR3 size: 12 residues. CDR3 DNA: TGCAGTGCTAGACCCAGATCGGGGGAGCAGTACTTC. It yields the protein CSARPRSGEQYF.